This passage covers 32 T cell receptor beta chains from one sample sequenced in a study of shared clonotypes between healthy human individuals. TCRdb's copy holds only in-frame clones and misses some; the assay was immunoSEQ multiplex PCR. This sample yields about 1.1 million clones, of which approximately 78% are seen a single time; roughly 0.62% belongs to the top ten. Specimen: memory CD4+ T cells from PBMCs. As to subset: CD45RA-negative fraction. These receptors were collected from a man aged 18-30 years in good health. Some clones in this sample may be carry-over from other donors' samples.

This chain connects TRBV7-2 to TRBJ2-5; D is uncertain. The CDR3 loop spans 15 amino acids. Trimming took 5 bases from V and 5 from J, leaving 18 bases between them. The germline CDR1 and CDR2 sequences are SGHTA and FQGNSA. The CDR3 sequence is CASSLNDRPWETQYF. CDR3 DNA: TGTGCCAGCAGCCTCAACGACCGCCCTTGGGAGACCCAGTACTTC.

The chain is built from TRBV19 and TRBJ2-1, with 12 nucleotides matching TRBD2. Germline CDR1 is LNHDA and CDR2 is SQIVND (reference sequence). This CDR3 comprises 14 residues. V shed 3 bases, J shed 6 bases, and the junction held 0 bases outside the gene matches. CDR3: CASSMTSGSNEQFF. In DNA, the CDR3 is TGTGCCAGTAGTATGACTAGCGGGAGCAATGAGCAGTTCTTC.

The CDR3 region is CASSTTLGQEGFRGAIYF. CDR3 DNA sequence: TGTGCCAGCAGTACCACGTTGGGACAGGAGGGTTTTAGAGGGGCCATATATTTT. The chain is built from TRBV28 and TRBJ1-3, with TRBD1 matching over 8 bases. The junction had 23 bases not matched to a gene; V was cut back by 5 bases and J by 11 bases. CDR1 MDHEN and CDR2 SYDVKM come from the germline V gene. The CDR3 runs 18 residues.

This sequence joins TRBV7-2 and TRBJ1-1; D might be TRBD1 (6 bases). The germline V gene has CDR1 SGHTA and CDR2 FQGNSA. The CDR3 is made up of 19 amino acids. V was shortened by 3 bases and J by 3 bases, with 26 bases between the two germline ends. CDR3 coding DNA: TGTGCCAGCAGCTTCATGGGGCAGGGGACATCCCGGCGGGACACTGAAGCTTTCTTT. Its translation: CASSFMGQGTSRRDTEAFF.

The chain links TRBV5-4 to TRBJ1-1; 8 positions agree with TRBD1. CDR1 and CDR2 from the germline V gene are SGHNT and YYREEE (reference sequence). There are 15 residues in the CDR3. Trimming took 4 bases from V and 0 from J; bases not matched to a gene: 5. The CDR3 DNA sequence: TGTGCCAGCAGCAGAGTACAGGGGGTGAACACTGAAGCTTTCTTT. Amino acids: CASSRVQGVNTEAFF.

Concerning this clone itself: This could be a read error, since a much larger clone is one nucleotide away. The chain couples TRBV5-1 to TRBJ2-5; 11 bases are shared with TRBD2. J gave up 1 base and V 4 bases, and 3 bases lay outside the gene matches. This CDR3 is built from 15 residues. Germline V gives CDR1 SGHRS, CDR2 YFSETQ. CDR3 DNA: TGCGCCAGCAGCCAAGGGACTAGCGGCCAAGAGACCCAGTACTTC. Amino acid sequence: CASSQGTSGQETQYF.

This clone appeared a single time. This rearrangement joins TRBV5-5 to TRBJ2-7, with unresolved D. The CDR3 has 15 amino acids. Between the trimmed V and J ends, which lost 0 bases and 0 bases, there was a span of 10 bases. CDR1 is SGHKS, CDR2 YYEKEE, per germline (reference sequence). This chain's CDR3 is CASSLGGFPSYEQYF. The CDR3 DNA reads TGTGCCAGCAGCTTGGGAGGATTCCCCTCCTACGAGCAGTACTTC.

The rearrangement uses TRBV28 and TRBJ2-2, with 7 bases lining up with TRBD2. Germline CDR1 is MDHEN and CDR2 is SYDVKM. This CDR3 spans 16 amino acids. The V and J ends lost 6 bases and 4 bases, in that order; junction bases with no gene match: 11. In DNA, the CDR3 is TGTGCCAGCAGATCTACCGGGACTACCCTCACCGGGGAGCTGTTTTTT. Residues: CASRSTGTTLTGELFF.

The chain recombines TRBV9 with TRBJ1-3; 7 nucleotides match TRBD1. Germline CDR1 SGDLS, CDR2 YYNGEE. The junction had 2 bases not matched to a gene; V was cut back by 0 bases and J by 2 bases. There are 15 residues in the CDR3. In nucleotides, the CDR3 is TGTGCCAGCAGCGTAGAAGGGACAGCTGGAAACACCATATATTTT. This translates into CASSVEGTAGNTIYF. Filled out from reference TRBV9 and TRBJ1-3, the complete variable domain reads DSGVTQTPKHLITATGQRVTLRCSPRSGDLSVYWYQQSLDQGLQFLIQYYNGEERAKGNILERFSAQQFPDLHSELNLSSLELGDSALYFCASSVEGTAGNTIYFGEGSWLTVV.

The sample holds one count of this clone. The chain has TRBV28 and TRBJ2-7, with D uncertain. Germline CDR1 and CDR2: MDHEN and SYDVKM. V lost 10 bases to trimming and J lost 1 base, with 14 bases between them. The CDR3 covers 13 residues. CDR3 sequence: CATMDPASYEQYF. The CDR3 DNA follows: TGTGCCACAATGGACCCGGCATCCTACGAGCAGTACTTC.

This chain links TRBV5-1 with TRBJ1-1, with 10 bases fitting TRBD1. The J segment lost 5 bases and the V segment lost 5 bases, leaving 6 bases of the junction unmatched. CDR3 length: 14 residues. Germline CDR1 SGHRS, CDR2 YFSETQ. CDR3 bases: TGCGCCAGCAGGGAGACAGGGGGCGCAACTGAAGCTTTCTTT. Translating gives CASRETGGATEAFF.

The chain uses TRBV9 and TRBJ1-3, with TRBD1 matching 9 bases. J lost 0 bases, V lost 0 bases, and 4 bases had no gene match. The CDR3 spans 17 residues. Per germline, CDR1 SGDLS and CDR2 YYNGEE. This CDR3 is CASSVEGQGFSGNTIYF. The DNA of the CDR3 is TGTGCCAGCAGCGTAGAGGGACAGGGATTCTCTGGAAACACCATATATTTT. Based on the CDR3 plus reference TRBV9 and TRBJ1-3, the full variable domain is DSGVTQTPKHLITATGQRVTLRCSPRSGDLSVYWYQQSLDQGLQFLIQYYNGEERAKGNILERFSAQQFPDLHSELNLSSLELGDSALYFCASSVEGQGFSGNTIYFGEGSWLTVV.

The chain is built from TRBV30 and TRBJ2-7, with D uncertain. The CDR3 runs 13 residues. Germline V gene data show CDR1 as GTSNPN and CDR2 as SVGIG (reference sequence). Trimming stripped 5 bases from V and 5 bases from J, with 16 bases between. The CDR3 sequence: CAWDSVGADEQYF. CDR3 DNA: TGTGCCTGGGACTCCGTGGGCGCAGACGAGCAGTACTTC.

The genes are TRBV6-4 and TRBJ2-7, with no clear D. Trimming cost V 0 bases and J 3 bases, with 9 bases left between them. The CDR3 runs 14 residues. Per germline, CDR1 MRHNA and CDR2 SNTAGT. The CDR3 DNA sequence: TGTGCCAGCAGTGACTCGTTTCTCCACTACGAGCAGTACTTC. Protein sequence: CASSDSFLHYEQYF.

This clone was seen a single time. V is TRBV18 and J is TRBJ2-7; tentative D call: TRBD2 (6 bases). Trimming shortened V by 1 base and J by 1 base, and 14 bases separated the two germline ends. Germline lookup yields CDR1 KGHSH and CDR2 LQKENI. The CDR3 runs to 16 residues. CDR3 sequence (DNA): TGTGCCAGCTCACCACTGGGACTCGGCAAATCCTACGAGCAGTACTTC. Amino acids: CASSPLGLGKSYEQYF.

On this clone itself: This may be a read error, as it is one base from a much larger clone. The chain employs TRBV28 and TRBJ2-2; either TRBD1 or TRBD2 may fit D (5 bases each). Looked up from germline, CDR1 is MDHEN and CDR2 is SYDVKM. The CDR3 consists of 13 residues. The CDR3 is CALTQGTTGELLF. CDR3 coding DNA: TGTGCTCTTACGCAAGGGACCACCGGGGAGCTGCTTTTT.

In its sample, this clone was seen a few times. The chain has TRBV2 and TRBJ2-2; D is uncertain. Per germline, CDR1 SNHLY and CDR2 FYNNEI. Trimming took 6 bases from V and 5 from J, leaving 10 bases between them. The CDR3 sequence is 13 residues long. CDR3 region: CASRPWVTGELFF. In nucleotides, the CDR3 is TGTGCCAGCAGACCCTGGGTTACCGGGGAGCTGTTTTTT.

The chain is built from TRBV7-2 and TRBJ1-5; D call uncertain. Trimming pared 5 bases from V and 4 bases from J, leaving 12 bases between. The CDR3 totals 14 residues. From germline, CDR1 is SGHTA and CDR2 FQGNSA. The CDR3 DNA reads TGTGCCAGCAGCACGGCGGGGTGGAATCAGCCCCAGCATTTT. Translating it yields CASSTAGWNQPQHF.

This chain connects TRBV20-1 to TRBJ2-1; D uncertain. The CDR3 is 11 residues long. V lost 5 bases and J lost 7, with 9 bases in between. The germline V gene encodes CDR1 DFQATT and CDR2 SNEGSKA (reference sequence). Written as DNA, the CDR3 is TGCAGTGCTGGTTTCACGAATGAGCAGTTCTTC. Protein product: CSAGFTNEQFF.

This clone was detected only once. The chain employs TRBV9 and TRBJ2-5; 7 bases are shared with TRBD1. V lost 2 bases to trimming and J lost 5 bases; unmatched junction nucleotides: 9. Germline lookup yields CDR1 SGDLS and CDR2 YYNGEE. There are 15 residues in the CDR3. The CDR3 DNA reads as TGTGCCAGCAGCGTGGGGCAGGGGGAGAGGGAGACCCAGTACTTC. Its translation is CASSVGQGERETQYF. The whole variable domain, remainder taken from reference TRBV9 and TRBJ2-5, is DSGVTQTPKHLITATGQRVTLRCSPRSGDLSVYWYQQSLDQGLQFLIQYYNGEERAKGNILERFSAQQFPDLHSELNLSSLELGDSALYFCASSVGQGERETQYFGPGTRLLVL.

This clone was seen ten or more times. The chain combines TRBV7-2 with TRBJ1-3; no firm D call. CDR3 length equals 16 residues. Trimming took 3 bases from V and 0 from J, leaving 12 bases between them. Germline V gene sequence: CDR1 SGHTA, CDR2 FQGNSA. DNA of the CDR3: TGTGCCAGCAGCTTCAATGACACCAGCTCTGGAAACACCATATATTTT. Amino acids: CASSFNDTSSGNTIYF.

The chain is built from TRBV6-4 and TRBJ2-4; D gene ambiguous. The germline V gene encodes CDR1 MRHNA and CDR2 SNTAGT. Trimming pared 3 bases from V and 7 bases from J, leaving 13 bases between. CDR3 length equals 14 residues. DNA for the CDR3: TGTGCCAGCAGTGAGAAGGGTCTCCGGAACATTCAGTACTTC. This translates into CASSEKGLRNIQYF.

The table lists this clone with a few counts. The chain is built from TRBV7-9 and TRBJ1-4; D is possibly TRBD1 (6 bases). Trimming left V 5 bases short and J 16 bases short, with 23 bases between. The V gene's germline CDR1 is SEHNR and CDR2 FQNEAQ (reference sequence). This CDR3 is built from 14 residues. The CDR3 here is CASSPGDQNRVGFF. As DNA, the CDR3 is TGTGCCAGCAGCCCCGGGGACCAGAACAGGGTAGGGTTTTTT. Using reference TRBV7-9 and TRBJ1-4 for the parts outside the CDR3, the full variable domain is DTGVSQNPRHKITKRGQNVTFRCDPISEHNRLYWYRQTLGQGPEFLTYFQNEAQLEKSRLLSDRFSAERPKGSFSTLEIQRTEQGDSAMYLCASSPGDQNRVGFFGSGTQLSVL.

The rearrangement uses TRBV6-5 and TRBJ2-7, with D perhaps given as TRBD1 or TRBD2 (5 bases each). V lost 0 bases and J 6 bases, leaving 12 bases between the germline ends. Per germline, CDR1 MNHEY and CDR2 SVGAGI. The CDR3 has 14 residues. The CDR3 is CASSYSGHRGEQYF. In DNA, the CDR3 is TGTGCCAGCAGTTACTCAGGACATCGGGGCGAGCAGTACTTC.

The CDR3 DNA follows: TGCGCCAGCAGCTTGGATCCGACAGGGTACCAAGGCTACACCTTC. Translated: CASSLDPTGYQGYTF. The rearrangement uses TRBV5-1 and TRBJ1-2; 7 nucleotides match TRBD1. The ends lost 0 bases at V and 8 bases at J; junction bases unmatched: 10. From germline, CDR1 is SGHRS and CDR2 YFSETQ. The CDR3 runs 15 residues.

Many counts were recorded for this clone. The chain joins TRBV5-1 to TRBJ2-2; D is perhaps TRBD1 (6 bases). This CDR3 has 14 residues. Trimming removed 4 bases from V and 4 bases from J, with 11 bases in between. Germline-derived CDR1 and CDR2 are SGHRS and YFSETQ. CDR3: CASSPQGFTGELFF. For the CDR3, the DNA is TGCGCCAGCAGCCCACAGGGTTTCACCGGGGAGCTGTTTTTT. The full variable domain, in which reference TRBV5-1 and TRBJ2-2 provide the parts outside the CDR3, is KAGVTQTPRYLIKTRGQQVTLSCSPISGHRSVSWYQQTPGQGLQFLFEYFSETQRNKGNFPGRFSGRQFSNSRSEMNVSTLELGDSALYLCASSPQGFTGELFFGEGSRLTVL.

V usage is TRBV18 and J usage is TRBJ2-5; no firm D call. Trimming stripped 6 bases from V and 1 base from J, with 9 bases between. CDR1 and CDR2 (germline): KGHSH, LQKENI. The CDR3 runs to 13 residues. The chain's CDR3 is CASSELFQETQYF. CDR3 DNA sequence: TGTGCCAGCTCCGAGCTGTTCCAAGAGACCCAGTACTTC.

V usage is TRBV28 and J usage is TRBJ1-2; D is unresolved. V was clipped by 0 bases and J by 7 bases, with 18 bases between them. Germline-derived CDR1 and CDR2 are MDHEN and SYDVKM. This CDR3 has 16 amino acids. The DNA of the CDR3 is TGTGCCAGCAGTTTATGGAGTCGCGGGCAGGCTGGTGGCTACACCTTC. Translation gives CASSLWSRGQAGGYTF.

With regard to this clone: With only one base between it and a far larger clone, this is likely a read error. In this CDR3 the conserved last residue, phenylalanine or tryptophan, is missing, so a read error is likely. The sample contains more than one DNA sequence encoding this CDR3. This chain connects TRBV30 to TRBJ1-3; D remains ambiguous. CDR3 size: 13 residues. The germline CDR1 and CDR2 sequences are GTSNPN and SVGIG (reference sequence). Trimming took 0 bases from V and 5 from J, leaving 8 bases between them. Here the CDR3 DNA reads TGTGCCTGGAGTGTAAATGGGAGAAACACCATATATCTT. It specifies CAWSVNGRNTIYL.

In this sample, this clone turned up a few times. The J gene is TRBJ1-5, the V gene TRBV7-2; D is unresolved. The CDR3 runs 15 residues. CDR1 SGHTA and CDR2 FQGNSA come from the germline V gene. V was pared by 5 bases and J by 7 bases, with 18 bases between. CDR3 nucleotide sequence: TGTGCCAGCAGCCCCGGGATAGCCGCTGGGCAGCCCCAGCATTTT. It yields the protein CASSPGIAAGQPQHF.

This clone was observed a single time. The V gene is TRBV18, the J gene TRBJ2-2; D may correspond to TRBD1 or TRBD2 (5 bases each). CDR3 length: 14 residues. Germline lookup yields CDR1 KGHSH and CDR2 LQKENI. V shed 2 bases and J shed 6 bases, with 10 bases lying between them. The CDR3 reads CASSPNGGPGELFF. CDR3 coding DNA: TGTGCCAGCTCACCAAATGGGGGTCCCGGGGAGCTGTTTTTT.

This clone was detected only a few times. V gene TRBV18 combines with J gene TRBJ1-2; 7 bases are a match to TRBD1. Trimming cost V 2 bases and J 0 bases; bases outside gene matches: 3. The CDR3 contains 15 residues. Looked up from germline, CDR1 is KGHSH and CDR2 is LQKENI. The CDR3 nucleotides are TGTGCCAGCTCACCAACGGGACAGTCTAACTATGGCTACACCTTC. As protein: CASSPTGQSNYGYTF.